The rows below give T cell receptor beta chains drawn from one sample of a study of blood T cell repertoires in COVID-19. Assay: immunoSEQ multiplex PCR; the TCRdb copy retains only in-frame clones and omits some. The table lists about 170,000 clones, approximately 81% of them singletons. The source material was peripheral blood. The receptors shown here come from a woman in her sixties or seventies with COVID-19, enrolled during active disease. The CDR3 runs from the conserved cysteine through the conserved F or W. The order of the fields is J gene, clone size, D gene, V gene, CDR3 DNA, CDR3 protein. The D gene is left open where the match is weak. The size of a clone is reported for some rows only, either as once, few or many, or as a class for expanded clones.

>TRBJ1-2|.|.|TRBV28
TGTGCCAGCAGAAGAGACATGGTATATGGCTACACCTTC
CASRRDMVYGYTF
>TRBJ2-7|.|TRBD1|TRBV27
TGTGCCAGCAGTTACAGGGGCGGTACCTACGAGCAGTACTTC
CASSYRGGTYEQYF
>TRBJ1-4|.|.|TRBV18
TGTGCCAGCTCACCAGAAAGGCCCGGAGGTAATGAAAAACTGTTTTTT
CASSPERPGGNEKLFF
>TRBJ2-7|.|TRBD2|TRBV6-5
TGTGCAACCGGGAGGGCCTCCATGTACGACGAGCAGTACTTC
CATGRASMYDEQYF
>TRBJ2-2|.|TRBD2|TRBV19
TGTGCCAGTAGCCAGACTAGCGGGAGTGGGGAGCTGTTTTTT
CASSQTSGSGELFF
>TRBJ1-1|.|.|TRBV28
TGTGCCAGCAGTTTGAACAGGCCGCTCCCCGAAGCTTTCTTT
CASSLNRPLPEAFF
>TRBJ2-3|.|.|TRBV9
TGTGCCAGCAGCGTAGGAACAACAGATACGCAGTATTTT
CASSVGTTDTQYF
>TRBJ1-3|.|.|TRBV7-2
TGTGCCAGCAGCTTAGATTTCCGGTCCGGAAACACCATATATTTT
CASSLDFRSGNTIYF
>TRBJ1-1|.|TRBD1|TRBV11-2
TGTGCCAGCAGCCTTACCCAATACCCCCCAGGGGGGACTGAAGCTTTCTTT
CASSLTQYPPGGTEAFF
>TRBJ1-6|.|TRBD1|TRBV28
TGTGCCAGCAGCTCCGCCGGGACAGGGGCTTCACCCCTCCACTTT
CASSSAGTGASPLHF
>TRBJ1-1|.|.|TRBV27
TGTGCCAGCAGTTTACAGGGCAAGGGTGAAGCTTTCTTT
CASSLQGKGEAFF
>TRBJ2-1|once|TRBD2|TRBV5-8
TGTGCCAGCAGCCCGGGACTAGCGGACTACAATGAGCAGTTCTTC
CASSPGLADYNEQFF
>TRBJ2-2|.|.|TRBV10-2
TGCGCCAGCGGACTAAGGGGAAACACCGGGGAGCTGTTTTTT
CASGLRGNTGELFF
>TRBJ2-5|.|.|TRBV12-3/TRBV12-4
TGTGCCAGCAGTTTACGGGAGACCCAGTACTTC
CASSLRETQYF
>TRBJ2-3|.|TRBD2|TRBV7-2
TGTGCCAGCAGCTTAGTTCCTAGCGGTACCACAGATACGCAGTATTTT
CASSLVPSGTTDTQYF
>TRBJ1-4|.|TRBD1|TRBV5-1
TGCGCCAGCAGCTCCGGGACAGGATCGGGCAAACTGTTTTTT
CASSSGTGSGKLFF
>TRBJ2-5|.|TRBD2|TRBV3-1/TRBV3-2
TGTGCCTCCTCCGAGGAGCGGGGGATCCAAGAGACCCAGTACTTC
CASSEERGIQETQYF
>TRBJ2-2|.|TRBD2|TRBV7-8
TGTGCCAGCCGCGTCACTAGCGCGAACACCGGGGAGCTGTTTTTT
CASRVTSANTGELFF
>TRBJ2-7|.|.|TRBV28
TGTGCCATCAAGAGGGCAGCATCCTACGAGCAGTACTTC
CAIKRAASYEQYF
>TRBJ1-2|.|.|TRBV3-1/TRBV3-2
TGTGCCAGCAGGGGGAGTAACTATGGCTACACCTTC
CASRGSNYGYTF
>TRBJ1-2|.|TRBD1|TRBV4-1
TGCGCCAGCAGCCCACGACAGGGGGCGAGCTATGGCTACACCTTC
CASSPRQGASYGYTF
>TRBJ2-5|.|.|TRBV28
TGTGCCAGCAGGGGGGGTGGGTACCAAGAGACCCAGTACTTC
CASRGGGYQETQYF
>TRBJ1-2|.|.|TRBV6-1
TGTGCCAGCAGTGAAAGGGGTAACTATGGCTACACCTTC
CASSERGNYGYTF
>TRBJ1-1|.|.|TRBV4-1
TGCGCCAGCAGCGGTCCCCGGTCAAGAGACACTGAAGCTTTCTTT
CASSGPRSRDTEAFF
>TRBJ2-1|.|TRBD2|TRBV24-1
TGTGCCACCAGTACAGCCGGGGGGGGGTACAATGAGCAGTTCTTC
CATSTAGGGYNEQFF
>TRBJ1-1|.|.|TRBV6-4
TGTGCCAGCAGTAGCATTCGGAACACTGAAGCTTTCTTT
CASSSIRNTEAFF
>TRBJ1-2|.|.|TRBV3-1/TRBV3-2
TGTGCCAGCAGCCCAGGGCGGGGCTACACCTTC
CASSPGRGYTF
>TRBJ1-2|.|TRBD1|TRBV6-5
TGTGCCAGCAGCAACAGGGGGTACGGCTACACCTTC
CASSNRGYGYTF
>TRBJ1-5|few|.|TRBV29-1
TGCAGCGTCCACTCAGGGCCCAGTCAGCCCCAGCATTTT
CSVHSGPSQPQHF
>TRBJ1-2|.|TRBD1|TRBV19
TGTGCCAGTAGTACGGACAGGGTGATCTATGGCTACACCTTC
CASSTDRVIYGYTF
>TRBJ2-3|.|TRBD1|TRBV24-1
TGTGCCACCAGTGATGCGGGACAGGGTAACGCAGATACGCAGTATTTT
CATSDAGQGNADTQYF
>TRBJ2-2|.|.|TRBV7-2
TGTGCCAGCAGCCAGACAAGCCCGAACACCGGGGAGCTGTTTTTT
CASSQTSPNTGELFF
>TRBJ1-1|.|.|TRBV7-2
TGTGCCAGCAGCCAAATCCCGGGGAGCGACACTGAAGCTTTCTTT
CASSQIPGSDTEAFF
>TRBJ1-2|once|TRBD1|TRBV5-1
TGCGCCAGCAGCTTGTCGGTACAGGGGCCGGCGGATGGCTACACCTTC
CASSLSVQGPADGYTF
>TRBJ1-5|.|.|TRBV7-2
TGTGCCAGCAGCTACCGGCTGTGGGGAGATGGGGATCAGCCCCAGCATTTT
CASSYRLWGDGDQPQHF
>TRBJ2-2|.|TRBD2|TRBV10-1
TGCGCCAGCAGTGGGCAAGCGGGGGGCACCGGGGAGCTGTTTTTT
CASSGQAGGTGELFF
>TRBJ2-3|.|TRBD1|TRBV19
TGTGCCAGCGCGGGACAGGGGTTCACAGATACGCAGTATTTT
CASAGQGFTDTQYF
>TRBJ1-2|.|TRBD1|TRBV14
TGTGCCAGCAGCCTCACCTCAACAGGGGCCTCGGGCTACACCTTC
CASSLTSTGASGYTF
>TRBJ1-1|once|TRBD1|TRBV6-5
TGTGCCAGCAGTAGACAGGGTTGGGAGGCTTTCTTT
CASSRQGWEAFF
>TRBJ2-3|.|TRBD1|TRBV5-6
TGTGCCAGCAGCGAGCCACAGGGGGCCAGCACAGATACGCAGTATTTT
CASSEPQGASTDTQYF
>TRBJ1-1|.|TRBD1|TRBV28
TGTGCCAGCAGTTTCTTACGGACAGGCGACACTGAAGCTTTCTTT
CASSFLRTGDTEAFF
>TRBJ1-6|few|TRBD1|TRBV10-3
TGTGCCATCAGTGATACGGGACAGGCAAATTCACCCCTCCACTTT
CAISDTGQANSPLHF
>TRBJ2-2|.|.|TRBV24-1
TGTGCCACCCGACGGGGAGACGGGGAGCTGTTTTTT
CATRRGDGELFF
>TRBJ1-2|once|TRBD1|TRBV7-9
TGTGCCAGCAGCTTTTCACCAAGACGACAGGGGGCTCTACGTGGCTACACCTTC
CASSFSPRRQGALRGYTF
>TRBJ1-4|.|TRBD1|TRBV6-5
TGTGCCAGCAGGGACAGGGTTGGCGAAAAACTGTTTTTT
CASRDRVGEKLFF
>TRBJ1-6|.|.|TRBV24-1
TGTGCCACCAGTAACGGTACAGATTATAATTCACCCCTCCACTTT
CATSNGTDYNSPLHF
>TRBJ1-2|.|.|TRBV19
TGTGCCAGTAGTACGCTACAGGGAATAAATGGCTACACCTTC
CASSTLQGINGYTF
>TRBJ2-3|.|TRBD2|TRBV5-1
TGCGCCAGCAGCTTGACTAGCGGGGCCACAGATACGCAGTATTTT
CASSLTSGATDTQYF
>TRBJ2-5|.|TRBD2|TRBV7-2
TGTGCCAGCAGCTTAGCAATAGCGGGAGGGCAAGAGACCCAGTACTTC
CASSLAIAGGQETQYF
>TRBJ1-1|.|.|TRBV27
TGTGCCAGCAGCATTACACGGAACACTGAAGCTTTCTTT
CASSITRNTEAFF
>TRBJ2-7|.|.|TRBV27
TGTGCCAGCAGTCGAGACTGGATCTCCTACGAGCAGTACTTC
CASSRDWISYEQYF
>TRBJ1-4|.|.|TRBV2
TGTGCCAGCAGTGGGGAACAGGTCGCAACTAATGAAAAACTGTTTTTT
CASSGEQVATNEKLFF
>TRBJ2-2|.|.|TRBV27
TGTGCCAGCACCGGGGGGCGAGGGACCGGGGAGCTGTTTTTT
CASTGGRGTGELFF
>TRBJ1-2|.|TRBD1|TRBV6-5
TGTGCCAGCAGTTGGACAGGGAACTATGGCTACACCTTC
CASSWTGNYGYTF
>TRBJ2-2|.|TRBD2|TRBV6-2/TRBV6-3
TGTGCCAGCAGTTACGAGCTTTTGGGACGGCAACTAGCGGGAAGGACCGGGGAGCTGTTTTTT
CASSYELLGRQLAGRTGELFF